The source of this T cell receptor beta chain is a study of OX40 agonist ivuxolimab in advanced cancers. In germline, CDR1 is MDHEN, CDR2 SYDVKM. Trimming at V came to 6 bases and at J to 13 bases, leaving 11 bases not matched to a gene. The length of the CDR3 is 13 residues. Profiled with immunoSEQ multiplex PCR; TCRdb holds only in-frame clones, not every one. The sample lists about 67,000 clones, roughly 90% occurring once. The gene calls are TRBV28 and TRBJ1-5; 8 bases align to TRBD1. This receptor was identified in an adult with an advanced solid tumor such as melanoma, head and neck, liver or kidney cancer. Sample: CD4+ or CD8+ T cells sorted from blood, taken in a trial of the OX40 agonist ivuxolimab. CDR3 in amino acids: CASRLNLQGVQHF. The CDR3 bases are TGTGCCAGCAGACTAAACCTACAGGGGGTTCAGCATTTT.